These 17 T cell receptor beta chains originate from one sample sequenced in a study of molecular identifiers for immune sequencing clone quantification. TCRdb passed the PCR reads through MiXCR, listing each CDR3 protein once. Here the sample spans about 68,000 distinct CDR3 sequences, roughly 18% being singletons. Sequencing used naive CD8+ T cells from blood, with Jurkat cell RNA spiked in. Subset: FACS-sorted CD8+CD4-CCR7+CD45RA+ naive T cells. All receptors come from a human donor in good health. Some libraries in this study had Jurkat cell RNA spiked in.

The V call is TRBV18, the J call TRBJ2-7, with D possibly being TRBD1 (5 bases). The CDR3 runs 15 residues. The germline V gene has CDR1 KGHSH and CDR2 LQKENI. The germline V and J ends were trimmed by 4 bases and 3 bases, with 16 bases remaining between them. The CDR3 DNA follows: TGTGCCAGCTCACGTGGACACCCAGAAAACTACGAGCAGTACTTC. Translated, it gives CASSRGHPENYEQYF.

On this clonotype: This sequence may be a read error, since a much larger clone differs from it by one base. The chain is built from TRBV7-6 and TRBJ2-7; TRBD1 matches at 7 bases. Germline values: CDR1 SGHVS, CDR2 FNYEAQ. V trimming: 4 bases; J trimming: 3 bases; junction bases outside the gene matches: 6. The CDR3 loop spans 14 amino acids. The CDR3 protein is CASSSWDRVYEQYF. The CDR3 DNA sequence: TGTGCCAGCAGCTCCTGGGACAGAGTCTACGAGCAGTACTTC.

J is TRBJ2-2 and V is TRBV27; TRBD2 aligns across 12 bases. CDR1 and CDR2 (germline): MNHEY, SMNVEV (reference sequence). The CDR3 has 17 amino acids. V trimming: 3 bases; J trimming: 7 bases; junction bases outside the gene matches: 9. The CDR3 reads CASSLVLAGGGIGELFF. CDR3 coding DNA: TGTGCCAGCAGTTTGGTTCTAGCGGGAGGGGGGATCGGGGAGCTGTTTTTT.

This clonotype was seen repeatedly, ten times or more. The rearrangement uses TRBV20-1 and TRBJ2-1; 8 bases agree with TRBD2. CDR1 and CDR2 from the germline V gene are DFQATT and SNEGSKA (reference sequence). V lost 3 bases and J lost 8; bases outside the gene matches: 6. This CDR3 region has 13 residues. CDR3 loop: CSARIGRDYEQFF. The CDR3 DNA follows: TGCAGTGCTAGGATCGGGAGGGATTATGAGCAGTTCTTC.

This clonotype was seen at least ten times. The V and J genes are TRBV3-1 and TRBJ2-2; tentative D call: TRBD1 (6 bases). V was cut by 4 bases and J by 5 bases, with 14 bases left in between. Germline CDR1 is LGHDT and CDR2 is YNNKEL (reference sequence). This CDR3 is built from 15 residues. CDR3 protein: CASSPDSGVTGELFF. The DNA for the CDR3 is TGTGCCAGCAGCCCGGACTCAGGGGTGACCGGGGAGCTGTTTTTT.

This clonotype was seen many times. This rearrangement joins TRBV11-2 to TRBJ2-1; 7 bases are shared with TRBD2. CDR1 SGHAT and CDR2 FQNNGV come from the germline V gene. The CDR3 has 19 amino acids. J lost 0 bases, V lost 2 bases, and 13 bases had no gene match. For the CDR3, the DNA is TGTGCCAGCAGCTTATTCTTCTCTAGCGGCGTAAGCTCCTACAATGAGCAGTTCTTC. This translates into CASSLFFSSGVSSYNEQFF.

This clonotype was counted at least ten times. The V call is TRBV4-1, the J call TRBJ2-4; possible D gene TRBD2, 5 bases. The germline gives CDR1 MGHRA, CDR2 YSYEKL. Between the trimmed V and J ends, which lost 3 bases and 8 bases, there was a span of 20 bases. The CDR3 loop spans 16 amino acids. CDR3 bases: TGCGCCAGCAGCCAGGAGGAAATGGGCCAGGTAGACATTCAGTACTTC. This translates into CASSQEEMGQVDIQYF.

This clonotype was found a few times. The chain joins TRBV5-4 to TRBJ2-7, with TRBD1 as a possible D gene (6 bases). The V gene lost 4 bases and the J gene lost 5 bases, with 13 bases spanning the gap. This CDR3 region has 13 residues. Germline lookup yields CDR1 SGHNT and CDR2 YYREEE (reference sequence). The chain's CDR3 is CASSEDSYHEQYF. The CDR3 DNA is TGTGCCAGCAGCGAGGACAGTTACCACGAGCAGTACTTC.

A few counts support this clonotype. The gene calls are TRBV7-3 and TRBJ2-1; perhaps TRBD1 as D (5 bases). The CDR3 spans 15 residues. V was clipped by 5 bases and J by 6 bases, with 17 bases between them. Looked up from germline, CDR1 is SGHTA and CDR2 is FQGTGA. The CDR3 DNA reads TGTGCCAGCAGCCCCTACTTTGGACATCTCAATGAGCAGTTCTTC. Amino acids: CASSPYFGHLNEQFF. Full variable domain (rest looked up from reference TRBV7-3 and TRBJ2-1): GAGVSQTPSNKVTEKGKYVELRCDPISGHTALYWYRQSLGQGPEFLIYFQGTGAADDSGLPNDRFFAVRPEGSVSTLKIQRTERGDSAVYLCASSPYFGHLNEQFFGPGTRLTVL.

This clonotype appeared many times. The V gene is TRBV27, the J gene TRBJ2-1; 7 nucleotides align to TRBD2. The germline V gene encodes CDR1 MNHEY and CDR2 SMNVEV (reference sequence). The V segment lost 6 bases and the J segment 0 bases; nucleotides outside the gene matches: 11. The CDR3 totals 17 residues. In DNA, the CDR3 is TGTGCCAGCAGCCAGACTAGCTTCTCATCCTCCTACAATGAGCAGTTCTTC. Its protein product is CASSQTSFSSSYNEQFF.

This clonotype has a count of ten or more. J is TRBJ2-7 and V is TRBV14; D not resolved. Germline lookup yields CDR1 SGHDN and CDR2 FVKESK. The V end lost 4 bases, the J end lost 3 bases, and 7 bases lay between the germline ends. This CDR3 has 12 residues. The CDR3 loop reads CASSPGDYEQYF. The CDR3 DNA sequence: TGTGCCAGCAGCCCCGGAGACTACGAGCAGTACTTC.

Ten or more counts support this clonotype. This chain uses TRBV27 with TRBJ2-2; TRBD1 might be the D (6 bases). CDR3 length: 18 residues. V was pared by 5 bases and J by 5 bases, with 24 bases between. CDR1 MNHEY and CDR2 SMNVEV come from the germline V gene (reference sequence). CDR3 in amino acids: CASSPDLLVTGGTGELFF. The CDR3 region has the DNA TGTGCCAGCAGTCCGGACCTCCTCGTGACAGGAGGTACCGGGGAGCTGTTTTTT.

This clonotype has at least ten counts. The chain has TRBV10-3 and TRBJ2-2; TRBD1 matches 8 bases. The CDR3 runs 15 residues. In germline, CDR1 is ENHRY, CDR2 SYGVKD. V gave up 6 bases and J gave up 3 bases; unmatched junction bases: 6. The CDR3 DNA sequence: TGTGCCATCAGACCGGGACAGGATCACACCGGGGAGCTGTTTTTT. This sequence encodes CAIRPGQDHTGELFF.

As for this clonotype: A much larger clone sits a single nucleotide away, making a read error possible. The chain recombines TRBV4-2 with TRBJ2-3, with 7 positions matching TRBD2. V gave up 4 bases and J gave up 5 bases; unmatched junction bases: 15. The CDR3 length is 17 residues. Germline V gives CDR1 LGHNA, CDR2 YNFKEQ. CDR3 DNA sequence: TGTGCCAGCAGCCGATATCTCGGGGAGGGCCAGGGAGATACGCAGTATTTT. Translation gives CASSRYLGEGQGDTQYF.

Comments on this clonotype: This could be a read error, since a much larger clone is one nucleotide away. The genes are TRBV29-1 and TRBJ2-1; 7 nucleotides line up with TRBD2. CDR3 length: 17 residues. The germline V gene encodes CDR1 SQVTM and CDR2 ANQGSEA. The CDR3, as DNA: TGCGGCGTTGAAGATCAGACTAGCCGACGAGCATACAATGAGCAGTTCTTC. Amino acids: CGVEDQTSRRAYNEQFF.

This clonotype was seen ten or more times. The CDR3 loop reads CASSEWGLAGETPSTDTQYF. Here the CDR3 DNA reads TGTGCCAGCAGTGAATGGGGACTAGCGGGAGAAACTCCCAGCACAGATACGCAGTATTTT. This chain uses TRBV2 with TRBJ2-3; 14 bases line up with TRBD2. The CDR3 loop spans 20 amino acids. CDR1 and CDR2 from the germline V gene are SNHLY and FYNNEI. Germline trimming cut 2 bases from V and 0 bases from J; bases unmatched to any gene: 10.

Turning to this clonotype: A much bigger clone sits one base away, suggesting this may be a read error. The chain links TRBV30 to TRBJ2-6; tentatively, D is TRBD1 (5 bases). The CDR3 covers 10 residues. The germline V gene encodes CDR1 GTSNPN and CDR2 SVGIG (reference sequence). Here the CDR3 DNA reads TGTGGCTCTGGGGCCAACGTCCCGACTTTC. This gives the protein CGSGANVPTF.